These 30 T cell receptor beta chains were all obtained from the same sample, sequenced in a study of T cell repertoires in cytomegalovirus infection. What these receptors recognize is not known. Via MiXCR, TCRdb re-called the reads, giving one row per CDR3 protein. The repertoire includes about 900,000 distinct CDR3 sequences, about a third of them detected once, and roughly an eighth sits in the top ten. The sequencing used cultured CD8+ T cells from PBMCs, collected from culture after CMV antigen stimulation. The receptors come from a human donor in good health (CMV status not recorded). Some clones in this sample may be carry-over from other donors' samples.

This chain uses TRBV28 with TRBJ2-1, with D perhaps matching TRBD1 (5 bases). The V end lost 2 bases, the J end lost 0 bases, and 17 bases lay between the germline ends. The CDR3 has 18 amino acids. CDR1 is MDHEN, CDR2 SYDVKM, per germline. CDR3 bases: TGTGCCAGCAGTTTACAACCAGGGCGAGCCACCTCCTACAATGAGCAGTTCTTC. Its protein is CASSLQPGRATSYNEQFF.

The V gene is TRBV7-9, the J gene TRBJ1-2; TRBD1 agrees at 9 bases. V lost 5 bases to trimming and J lost 2 bases; unmatched junction nucleotides: 9. The CDR3 is 16 amino acids. From germline, CDR1 is SEHNR and CDR2 FQNEAQ (reference sequence). The CDR3 coding sequence is TGTGCCAGCAGCCATGCCGGGACAGGGAGAAACTATGGCTACACCTTC. Translating gives CASSHAGTGRNYGYTF.

This clonotype came up many times. The chain has TRBV7-2 and TRBJ2-1; D not certain. This CDR3 is built from 14 residues. Germline V gene data show CDR1 as SGHTA and CDR2 as FQGNSA. The V end was cut by 6 bases, the J end by 2 bases, with 11 bases between. CDR3 coding DNA: TGTGCCAGCAGGGGCGGAGCCGCCTACAATGAGCAGTTCTTC. It codes for CASRGGAAYNEQFF.

The chain links TRBV4-2 to TRBJ2-1, with TRBD2 as a possible D gene (6 bases). Germline loops: CDR1 LGHNA, CDR2 YNFKEQ. The CDR3 is 16 residues long. The V gene lost 2 bases and the J gene lost 0 bases, with 11 bases spanning the gap. CDR3 loop: CASSQPGDSSYNEQFF. In nucleotides, the CDR3 is TGTGCCAGCAGCCAACCGGGGGATAGCTCCTACAATGAGCAGTTCTTC.

The chain links TRBV19 to TRBJ2-1; 16 nucleotides match TRBD2. CDR1 LNHDA and CDR2 SQIVND come from the germline V gene (reference sequence). V lost 1 base to trimming and J lost 0 bases; unmatched junction nucleotides: 6. The CDR3 spans 20 residues. The CDR3 region is CASSIARGTSGGDSYNEQFF. The CDR3 nucleotides read TGTGCCAGTAGTATAGCGAGAGGGACTAGCGGGGGGGACTCCTACAATGAGCAGTTCTTC.

This clonotype was detected ten times or more. The chain carries TRBV7-9 and TRBJ1-6; TRBD1 aligns across 10 bases. Germline assignment: CDR1 SEHNR and CDR2 FQNEAQ (reference sequence). V lost 4 bases to trimming and J lost 4 bases; unmatched junction nucleotides: 7. The CDR3 is 17 residues long. CDR3 residues: CASSSSTGGSYNSPLHF. The CDR3 nucleotides read TGTGCCAGCAGCTCCTCGACAGGGGGCTCGTATAATTCACCCCTCCACTTT.

The chain carries TRBV28 and TRBJ1-3; no clear D gene. The germline V gene encodes CDR1 MDHEN and CDR2 SYDVKM. The CDR3 loop spans 17 amino acids. V gave up 3 bases and J gave up 0 bases, with 15 bases separating them. The CDR3 protein is CASSFRDSRASGNTIYF. The CDR3, as DNA: TGTGCCAGCAGTTTTCGAGACTCTAGGGCCTCTGGAAACACCATATATTTT. Complete variable domain (other parts from reference TRBV28 and TRBJ1-3): DVKVTQSSRYLVKRTGEKVFLECVQDMDHENMFWYRQDPGLGLRLIYFSYDVKMKEKGDIPEGYSVSREKKERFSLILESASTNQTSMYLCASSFRDSRASGNTIYFGEGSWLTVV.

The chain carries TRBV6-6 and TRBJ2-1, with 9 bases lining up with TRBD1. Germline CDR1 and CDR2: MNHNY and SVGAGI (reference sequence). The CDR3 runs 15 residues. V shed 5 bases, J shed 6 bases, and the junction held 8 bases outside the gene matches. For the CDR3, the DNA is TGTGCCAGCAGTACCCGGACAGGGGAGGCCAATGAGCAGTTCTTC. It encodes CASSTRTGEANEQFF.

V and J are TRBV19 and TRBJ2-3; tentatively, D is TRBD2 (5 bases). The CDR3 length is 14 residues. Germline V gene sequence: CDR1 LNHDA, CDR2 SQIVND (reference sequence). The germline V and J ends were trimmed by 7 bases and 4 bases, with 15 bases remaining between them. The CDR3 nucleotides read TGTGCCAGTAAACTAGTGGGGAGAGCAGATACGCAGTATTTT. Protein: CASKLVGRADTQYF.

This clonotype occurred a few times. The J gene is TRBJ2-1, the V gene TRBV19, with TRBD1 matching 8 bases. This CDR3 has 15 residues. Germline CDR1 is LNHDA and CDR2 is SQIVND (reference sequence). Trimming removed 7 bases from V and 8 bases from J; junction bases left unmatched: 13. DNA for the CDR3: TGTGCCAGTAACGTTGGACAGGGTTTTGCTCATGAGCAGTTCTTC. Translating it yields CASNVGQGFAHEQFF.

The chain combines TRBV11-2 with TRBJ2-7; D is uncertain. The CDR3 runs to 14 residues. Germline V lookup: CDR1 SGHAT, CDR2 FQNNGV. V lost 3 bases and J lost 3, with 12 bases in between. The CDR3: CASSLPEGYYEQYV. CDR3 DNA sequence: TGTGCCAGCAGCTTGCCCGAAGGATACTACGAGCAGTACGTC.

The chain uses TRBV9 and TRBJ2-2, with 7 bases identical to TRBD2. The CDR3 extends over 16 amino acids. From germline, CDR1 is SGDLS and CDR2 YYNGEE. The V gene end was trimmed by 2 bases and the J gene end by 1 base; junction bases not matched to a gene: 5. Written as DNA, the CDR3 is TGTGCCAGCAGCGTTGGTGGGGGGGAGAACACCGGGGAGCTGTTTTTT. Amino acid sequence: CASSVGGGENTGELFF.

The V gene is TRBV4-3, the J gene TRBJ1-2, with a weak D call TRBD1 (5 bases). CDR1 and CDR2 (germline): LGHNA, YSLEER. V was shortened by 0 bases and J by 4 bases, with 18 bases between the two germline ends. The CDR3 has 17 amino acids. The CDR3 reads CASSQDYPYRRGYGYTF. CDR3 in DNA: TGCGCCAGCAGCCAAGATTACCCCTACAGGCGCGGCTATGGCTACACCTTC.

The chain employs TRBV5-6 and TRBJ1-1, with D perhaps matching TRBD1 (5 bases). The germline gives CDR1 SGHDT, CDR2 YYEEEE. V lost 0 bases and J 0 bases, leaving 21 bases between the germline ends. The CDR3 is 19 amino acids. The CDR3 reads CASSLGGYSRRYLNTEAFF. CDR3 coding DNA: TGTGCCAGCAGCTTGGGGGGGTATAGCAGGCGATACCTGAACACTGAAGCTTTCTTT.

The V and J genes are TRBV5-4 and TRBJ1-2, with 8 nucleotides matching TRBD1. Germline V lookup: CDR1 SGHNT, CDR2 YYREEE (reference sequence). J lost 7 bases, V lost 6 bases, and 14 bases had no gene match. The CDR3 loop spans 15 amino acids. The CDR3 spells CASIRGSPGGVGYTF. CDR3 nucleotides: TGTGCCAGCATCAGGGGATCCCCAGGGGGCGTTGGCTACACCTTC.

This clonotype was observed a handful of times. The rearrangement links TRBV27 to TRBJ1-4; tentatively, D is TRBD1 (5 bases). CDR3 length: 14 amino acids. Trimming left V 7 bases short and J 7 bases short, with 16 bases between. Per the germline V gene, CDR1 is MNHEY and CDR2 is SMNVEV (reference sequence). CDR3 amino acids: CASTRRGRGEKLFF. As DNA, the CDR3 is TGTGCCAGCACAAGGAGGGGTCGTGGTGAAAAACTGTTTTTT.

Notes on this clonotype: This may be a read error: a much more frequent sequence differs by one nucleotide. J is TRBJ1-1 and V is TRBV7-6, with a possible D match to TRBD1 (5 bases). V shed 8 bases and J shed 7 bases, with 17 bases lying between them. The germline CDR1 and CDR2 sequences are SGHVS and FNYEAQ. The CDR3 length is 13 residues. Here the CDR3 DNA reads TGTGCCAGCTTCTCTAGGGCAGGGATTGAAGCTTTCTTT. Translated: CASFSRAGIEAFF.

This chain connects TRBV4-1 to TRBJ2-7, with TRBD1 identical over 8 bases. Germline CDR1 and CDR2: MGHRA and YSYEKL. The CDR3 has 15 amino acids. J was trimmed by 2 bases and V by 3 bases; bases with no gene match: 6. The CDR3 loop is CASSQTGTGPYEQYF. Written as DNA, the CDR3 is TGCGCCAGCAGCCAGACCGGGACAGGCCCCTACGAGCAGTACTTC.

This clonotype was seen many times. The V and J genes are TRBV7-2 and TRBJ1-6; D is unclear. The CDR3 extends over 12 amino acids. V shed 5 bases and J shed 6 bases, with 5 bases lying between them. Germline CDR1 is SGHTA and CDR2 is FQGNSA. The CDR3 DNA follows: TGTGCCAGCAGCACATTTAATTCACCCCTCCACTTT. This gives the protein CASSTFNSPLHF. The variable domain in full, completed from reference TRBV7-2 and TRBJ1-6, reads GAGVSQSPSNKVTEKGKDVELRCDPISGHTALYWYRQSLGQGLEFLIYFQGNSAPDKSGLPSDRFSAERTGGSVSTLTIQRTQQEDSAVYLCASSTFNSPLHFGNGTRLTVT.

V usage is TRBV12-3 or TRBV12-4 and J usage is TRBJ2-7, with TRBD2 identical over 7 bases. V shed 4 bases and J 5 bases; nucleotides not matched to a gene: 14. The CDR3 consists of 16 residues. CDR3 DNA: TGTGCCAGCAGTTCCTCCAAGCGGGACGTTCACCACGAGCAGTACTTC. This encodes CASSSSKRDVHHEQYF.

There are many counts of this clonotype. This chain links TRBV7-6 with TRBJ2-5; D is undetermined. The V end was cut by 1 base, the J end by 3 bases, with 12 bases between. The CDR3 contains 15 residues. Looked up from germline, CDR1 is SGHVS and CDR2 is FNYEAQ. The CDR3 reads CASSLEAASEETQYF. The CDR3 DNA sequence: TGTGCCAGCAGCTTAGAAGCAGCGAGCGAAGAGACCCAGTACTTC.

This clonotype was seen only a few times. V and J are TRBV5-6 and TRBJ2-1; 10 nucleotides agree with TRBD2. The germline CDR1 and CDR2 sequences are SGHDT and YYEEEE. V lost 0 bases, J lost 10 bases, and 10 bases stayed unmatched. CDR3 length equals 16 residues. The CDR3 nucleotides read TGTGCCAGCAGCTTGGATGGTAGCGGGGGGCTCACCGAGCAGTTCTTC. It codes for CASSLDGSGGLTEQFF.

The chain is built from TRBV12-3 or TRBV12-4 and TRBJ2-1; D gene unclear. The V end lost 6 bases, the J end lost 6 bases, and 12 bases lay between the germline ends. This CDR3 is 13 amino acids long. The CDR3 DNA follows: TGTGCCAGCAGCCTCAGTTGGGGCAATGAGCAGTTCTTC. Translation gives CASSLSWGNEQFF.

This chain uses TRBV4-3 with TRBJ2-5; the D is unclear. Germline V gene sequence: CDR1 LGHNA, CDR2 YSLEER. Deletions cut 3 bases from V and 5 bases from J, with 19 bases between. This CDR3 contains 16 residues. The CDR3: CASSQRDRARRETQYF. In DNA form, the CDR3 reads TGCGCCAGCAGCCAGAGAGACCGGGCGCGACGTGAGACCCAGTACTTC.

This clonotype turned up a few times. The chain carries TRBV24-1 and TRBJ2-2; no clear D gene. CDR3 length equals 15 residues. V was cut by 4 bases and J by 1 base, with 9 bases left in between. Germline V gives CDR1 KGHDR, CDR2 SFDVKD. The CDR3 spells CATSDPLRNTGELFF. The CDR3 nucleotides are TGTGCCACCAGTGACCCGCTCAGGAACACCGGGGAGCTGTTTTTT.

The chain recombines TRBV7-6 with TRBJ1-2; the match to TRBD1 covers 7 bases. Per the germline V gene, CDR1 is SGHVS and CDR2 is FNYEAQ. This CDR3 comprises 18 residues. The junction had 20 bases not matched to a gene; V was cut back by 4 bases and J by 6 bases. The CDR3: CASSSGQAQLSRSNGYTF. The CDR3 nucleotides are TGTGCCAGCAGCTCCGGACAGGCCCAGCTTTCCCGCTCTAATGGCTACACCTTC.

The chain recombines TRBV2 with TRBJ2-5, with D possibly TRBD2 on 5 matching bases. The V gene's germline CDR1 is SNHLY and CDR2 FYNNEI. The CDR3 contains 13 residues. Between the trimmed V and J ends, which lost 11 bases and 4 bases, there was a span of 17 bases. CDR3 nucleotides: TGTGCCTCCCTCGAGGGATTGGGAGAGACCCAGTACTTC. This gives the protein CASLEGLGETQYF.

Details on this clonotype: Given a much more abundant clone one base away, this may be a read error. The chain links TRBV7-2 to TRBJ2-3; D is unclear. CDR1 is SGHTA, CDR2 FQGNSA, per germline. The CDR3 extends over 15 amino acids. The germline V and J ends were trimmed by 4 bases and 4 bases, with 15 bases remaining between them. The CDR3 DNA sequence: TGTGCCAGCAGCTCAGAGGCGCTAGTTCCAGATACGCAGTATTTT. Its protein is CASSSEALVPDTQYF.

The chain joins TRBV7-8 to TRBJ1-1, with TRBD1 as a possible D gene (5 bases). Germline V gene lookup returns CDR1 SGHVS and CDR2 FQNEAQ. The CDR3 contains 14 residues. Trimming left V 3 bases short and J 6 bases short, with 14 bases between. The CDR3 sequence: CASSFSVGGAEAFF. The CDR3 bases are TGTGCCAGCAGCTTTTCCGTGGGAGGGGCTGAAGCTTTCTTT.

The chain joins TRBV6-6 to TRBJ2-7; 11 nucleotides line up with TRBD1. Germline values: CDR1 MNHNY, CDR2 SVGAGI (reference sequence). The V segment lost 4 bases and the J segment 6 bases; nucleotides outside the gene matches: 8. This CDR3 comprises 15 residues. CDR3 in amino acids: CASSSLGQGAAEQYV. For the CDR3, the DNA is TGTGCCAGCAGTTCCCTAGGACAGGGGGCGGCCGAGCAGTACGTC.